This T cell receptor (beta chain) stems from a study of beta chain features in type 1 diabetes. Study background: Examination of sorted cells across all samples involved approximately 100,000,000 cells. Study-wide findings and caveats: For patients, the naive, central memory and Treg TCRB repertoires appeared more alike than for healthy donors. Moderate yet significant TCRB CDR3 shortening was seen in Type 1 diabetes patients in all four CD4+ subsets.

This clone was detected a few times. Its antigen remains unknown. Expressed TCRB transcripts were sequenced because the entire RNA isolate underwent reverse transcription. Sequencing was performed with immunoSEQ multiplex PCR; in TCRdb, only in-frame clones are kept and a portion is missing. Among under 850,000 clones, 13% were seen once, and the ten largest hold 0.022%. The CDR3 covers 13 residues. Between the trimmed V and J ends, which lost 5 bases and 1 base, there was a span of 7 bases. The germline V gene encodes CDR1 SGHTA and CDR2 FQGNSA. Cell sorting via CD45RO/CCR7/CD25/CD127/CD95/CD27 was performed to obtain CD4+ naive, central memory, regulatory and stem cell-like memory cells.

The receptor comes from a man between 18 and 35 years old with type 1 diabetes. The chain uses TRBV7-2 and TRBJ2-3; D is undetermined. The specimen was naive CD4+ T cells from blood. The CDR3 coding sequence is TGTGCCAGCAGCCGGCAGGGCACAGATACGCAGTATTTT. This translates into CASSRQGTDTQYF.